The 21 T cell receptor beta chains below come from one sample, sequenced in a study of low-dose radiotherapy and immunotherapy resistance in tumors. Amplification of TCRs used a constant-region primer and V-primer adapter for about 21 PCR cycles. TCRdb passed the reads through MiXCR, listing each CDR3 protein once. The profile shows some 53,000 distinct CDR3 sequences, roughly a third of them singletons. The time point: after trial treatment. The treatment was: LDRT plus nivolumab, ipilimumab, low-dose cyclophosphamide and aspirin (RACIN trial). The input for sequencing was PBMCs, taken after low-dose radiotherapy plus immunotherapy. Receptors were obtained from a male donor with rectosigmoid adenocarcinoma.

The chain uses TRBV2 and TRBJ2-3, with D unclear. This CDR3 spans 16 amino acids. Germline V gene sequence: CDR1 SNHLY, CDR2 FYNNEI. V gave up 11 bases and J gave up 4 bases, with 25 bases separating them. CDR3 nucleotide sequence: TGTGCCGCCAAGCCAATCAGAAGAGAGATCCCAGATACGCAGTATTTT. This sequence encodes CAAKPIRREIPDTQYF. The full variable domain, in which reference TRBV2 and TRBJ2-3 provide the parts outside the CDR3, is EPEVTQTPSHQVTQMGQEVILRCVPISNHLYFYWYRQILGQKVEFLVSFYNNEISEKSEIFDDQFSVERPDGSNFTLKIRSTKLEDSAMYFCAAKPIRREIPDTQYFGPGTRLTVL.

The V gene is TRBV23-1, the J gene TRBJ2-1; 9 bases align to TRBD2. TRBV23-1 counts as an open reading frame of uncertain function. The CDR3 has 18 amino acids. V was clipped by 1 base and J by 1 base; unmatched bases: 8. In nucleotides, the CDR3 is TGCGCCAGCAGTCAATACCCCCAAAGCGGGAGGTCCTACAATGAGCAGTTCTTC. It yields the protein CASSQYPQSGRSYNEQFF.

This clonotype was detected a few times. The V and J genes are TRBV6-6 and TRBJ2-7, with a weak D call TRBD1 (6 bases). This CDR3 comprises 14 residues. Germline CDR1 reads MNHNY; CDR2 reads SVGAGI (reference sequence). The ends were cut back, 2 bases at V and 4 bases at J, with 12 bases in the middle. The CDR3 loop is CASSYGQGSYEQYF. The CDR3 nucleotides are TGTGCCAGCAGTTACGGGCAGGGGAGTTACGAGCAGTACTTC.

This clonotype was counted many times. The chain joins TRBV28 to TRBJ2-2; 11 nucleotides agree with TRBD1. CDR1 is MDHEN, CDR2 SYDVKM, per germline. V lost 6 bases, J lost 7 bases, and 7 bases stayed unmatched. The CDR3 totals 15 residues. This chain's CDR3 is CASSRGQGADGELFF. The CDR3 nucleotides read TGTGCCAGCAGCCGAGGACAGGGGGCAGACGGGGAGCTGTTTTTT.

This clonotype occurred many times. The V gene is TRBV18, the J gene TRBJ1-6, with TRBD1 matching over 10 bases. Trimming took 3 bases from V and 10 from J; bases not matched to a gene: 6. CDR1 and CDR2 (germline): KGHSH, LQKENI. The CDR3 runs 15 residues. The CDR3 DNA follows: TGTGCCAGCTCACCCGGGACAGGGGCCTCCTCACCCCTCCACTTT. This sequence encodes CASSPGTGASSPLHF.

The V gene is TRBV5-1, the J gene TRBJ2-1; D is uncertain. The germline V gene has CDR1 SGHRS and CDR2 YFSETQ. The CDR3 is made up of 11 amino acids. V lost 1 base and J 9 bases, leaving 5 bases between the germline ends. In nucleotides, the CDR3 is TGCGCCAGCAGCTTGAGCAGTGAGCAGTTCTTC. This gives the protein CASSLSSEQFF.

At least ten counts were recorded for this clonotype. The CDR3, as DNA: TGCGCCAGCAGCTCGGGACGGATGAACACCGGGGAGCTGTTTTTT. Its protein is CASSSGRMNTGELFF. The chain joins TRBV5-1 to TRBJ2-2, with D perhaps given as TRBD1 or TRBD2 (5 bases each). The V gene's germline CDR1 is SGHRS and CDR2 YFSETQ. Deletions cut 3 bases from V and 1 base from J, with 10 bases between. The CDR3 sequence is 15 residues long.

This clonotype was recorded many times. V gene TRBV20-1 combines with J gene TRBJ2-5, with a tentative D call TRBD1 (6 bases). Germline assignment: CDR1 DFQATT and CDR2 SNEGSKA (reference sequence). V lost 1 base, J lost 1 base, and 10 bases lay in between. The CDR3 is 14 residues long. The CDR3 is CSARVGQFQETQYF. DNA for the CDR3: TGCAGTGCTAGAGTAGGACAGTTCCAAGAGACCCAGTACTTC.

This clonotype was detected ten times or more. This chain links TRBV6-1 with TRBJ1-1, with D perhaps TRBD1 (5 bases). Trimming removed 1 base at V and 0 bases at J, with 12 bases between. The CDR3 covers 16 residues. Per germline, CDR1 MNHNS and CDR2 SASEGT. The CDR3 region is CASSEVGVDLNTEAFF. The CDR3 coding sequence is TGTGCCAGCAGTGAAGTAGGGGTCGATTTGAACACTGAAGCTTTCTTT.

The chain has TRBV20-1 and TRBJ1-1; TRBD1 aligns across 9 bases. The CDR3 covers 15 residues. CDR1 is DFQATT and CDR2 is SNEGSKA in the germline V gene (reference sequence). CDR3 bases: TGCAGCGCCATCAGACCGGGACAGGGGAACACTGAAGCTTTCTTT. Translating it yields CSAIRPGQGNTEAFF.

This clonotype has ten or more counts. The genes are TRBV9 and TRBJ2-2; D call uncertain. CDR3 length: 13 residues. Germline lookup yields CDR1 SGDLS and CDR2 YYNGEE. V was clipped by 3 bases and J by 5 bases, with 8 bases between them. Here the CDR3 reads CASSAGSTGELFF. DNA for the CDR3: TGTGCCAGCAGCGCCGGATCGACCGGGGAGCTGTTTTTT.

Concerning this clonotype itself: It differs at one base from a far larger clone, so likely a read error. The genes are TRBV26 and TRBJ2-1; TRBD2 is the table's D call, not checked against the DNA. TRBV26 is shown as a pseudogene. CDR3 length: 15 residues. The CDR3 here is CAGRNGPSPYNEQFF. CDR3 bases: TGTGCCGGTCGAAACGGGCCATCCCCTTACAATGAGCAGTTCTTC.

This clonotype was recorded at least ten times. V usage is TRBV7-9 and J usage is TRBJ2-7; 7 bases fit TRBD1. This CDR3 comprises 15 residues. With V trimmed by 5 bases and J by 3 bases, 10 bases remained unmatched. The germline V gene encodes CDR1 SEHNR and CDR2 FQNEAQ (reference sequence). CDR3 sequence: CASSADREVLYEQYF. CDR3 DNA sequence: TGTGCCAGCAGCGCAGACAGGGAAGTTCTCTACGAGCAGTACTTC.

This clonotype was detected many times. V usage is TRBV28 and J usage is TRBJ2-1; 11 nucleotides agree with TRBD1. In germline, CDR1 is MDHEN, CDR2 SYDVKM. Trimming took 8 bases from V and 0 from J; bases not matched to a gene: 3. The CDR3 loop spans 15 amino acids. Written as DNA, the CDR3 is TGTGCCAGCGGACAGGGGGCGAGCTCCTACAATGAGCAGTTCTTC. This gives the protein CASGQGASSYNEQFF.

This chain joins TRBV6-2 or TRBV6-3 and TRBJ2-5; 13 bases are shared with TRBD2. The CDR3 is made up of 15 amino acids. J lost 2 bases, V lost 5 bases, and 2 bases had no gene match. CDR1 is MNHEY and CDR2 is SVGEGT in the germline V gene. CDR3 bases: TGTGCCAGCAGTGAACTAGCGGGGGGGCAAGAGACCCAGTACTTC. Translated: CASSELAGGQETQYF.

In the case of this clonotype: This sequence is one base from a far larger clone and is likely a read error. The rearrangement uses TRBV5-1 and TRBJ2-1, with TRBD1 matching 7 bases. Germline V gene sequence: CDR1 SGHRS, CDR2 YFSETQ. The CDR3 covers 13 residues. V lost 4 bases and J lost 10; bases outside the gene matches: 8. The CDR3 DNA reads as TGCGCCAGCAGCGCTAGACAGGGCTACGAGCAGTTCTTC. Translated, it gives CASSARQGYEQFF.

The sample holds many counts of this clonotype. This chain uses TRBV12-3 or TRBV12-4 with TRBJ2-2; D possibly uses TRBD1 or TRBD2 (5 bases each). CDR3 size: 14 residues. The V and J ends lost 11 bases and 2 bases respectively, with 15 bases between them. In DNA form, the CDR3 reads TGTGCCGTTAAAGGGACGTCTAACACCGGGGAGCTGTTTTTT. Translated, it gives CAVKGTSNTGELFF.

The chain couples TRBV28 to TRBJ2-7; TRBD2 aligns across 7 bases. The V and J ends lost 5 bases and 2 bases, in that order; junction bases with no gene match: 9. Germline loops: CDR1 MDHEN, CDR2 SYDVKM. The CDR3 has 15 residues. The CDR3 sequence is CASSETSNKPYEQYF. CDR3 nucleotides: TGTGCCAGCAGTGAGACTAGCAATAAACCCTACGAGCAGTACTTC.

In regard to this clonotype: This likely traces to a read error, being one base from a far larger clone. The chain employs TRBV5-6 and TRBJ1-3, with D tentatively TRBD1 (5 bases). The CDR3 runs 14 residues. V lost 4 bases and J lost 1, with 9 bases in between. Germline CDR1 is SGHDT and CDR2 is YYEEEE. The chain's CDR3 is CASSTGGSGNTIYF. The CDR3 DNA sequence: TGTGCCAGCAGCACCGGGGGGTCTGGAAACACCATATATTTT.

This clonotype was counted many times. The V call is TRBV20-1, the J call TRBJ2-3; D perhaps matches TRBD2 (5 bases). Germline assignment: CDR1 DFQATT and CDR2 SNEGSKA (reference sequence). This CDR3 region has 14 residues. Trimming removed 2 bases from V and 6 bases from J, with 15 bases in between. The CDR3 DNA follows: TGCAGTGCTAGAAAGGCTGAGGGCGGGGATACGCAGTATTTT. This codes for CSARKAEGGDTQYF.

The chain links TRBV21-1 to TRBJ2-7; the table's D call of TRBD2 was not tested on the DNA. TRBV21-1 is given as a pseudogene. CDR3 size: 13 residues. CDR3 sequence (DNA): TGTGCCAGTGGGACTAGCGGGAGGAAAGAGCAGTACTTC. Amino acids: CASGTSGRKEQYF.